The 12 T cell receptor beta chains below were found in one sample sequenced in a study of blood T cell repertoires in COVID-19. The protocol was immunoSEQ multiplex PCR, while the TCRdb copy is restricted to in-frame clones and leaves out a portion. This table has about 47,000 clones, roughly 86% appearing once. Sequences were obtained from peripheral blood. The receptor set was obtained from a man aged 50-60 years with active COVID-19.

This rearrangement joins TRBV6-6 to TRBJ2-2, with TRBD1 matching 7 bases. Germline loops: CDR1 MNHNY, CDR2 SVGAGI (reference sequence). Trimming removed 6 bases from V and 3 bases from J; junction bases left unmatched: 10. The CDR3 loop spans 16 amino acids. CDR3 loop: CASSLLTGPDTGELFF. As DNA, the CDR3 is TGTGCCAGCAGCCTTCTGACAGGGCCGGACACCGGGGAGCTGTTTTTT.

J is TRBJ2-3 and V is TRBV12-5; possible D gene TRBD2, 5 bases. Trimming pared 3 bases from V and 4 bases from J, leaving 20 bases between. There are 17 residues in the CDR3. Germline CDR1 is LGHNT and CDR2 is FRNRAP. The CDR3 spells CASGLGLRLEGSDTQYF. The CDR3 bases are TGTGCTAGTGGTTTAGGATTAAGGCTAGAGGGTTCAGATACGCAGTATTTT.

This clone was detected only once. V is TRBV14 and J is TRBJ1-6; the match to TRBD1 covers 7 bases. J gave up 3 bases and V 6 bases, and 5 bases lay outside the gene matches. The CDR3 contains 15 residues. Germline assignment: CDR1 SGHDN and CDR2 FVKESK. The CDR3 DNA reads as TGTGCCAGCAGTTCAGGGGGAATCTATAATTCACCCCTCCACTTT. Encoded protein: CASSSGGIYNSPLHF.

The chain joins TRBV6-5 to TRBJ1-1; D is undetermined. Per germline, CDR1 MNHEY and CDR2 SVGAGI. The CDR3 has 12 amino acids. V lost 9 bases, J lost 6 bases, and 14 bases lay in between. The CDR3, as DNA: TGTGCCAGTGGAAGTGGAGGCGCTGAAGCTTTCTTT. Translating it yields CASGSGGAEAFF.

The chain recombines TRBV11-2 with TRBJ2-3; 7 bases fit TRBD1. V lost 2 bases, J lost 2 bases, and 4 bases stayed unmatched. The CDR3 runs to 15 residues. CDR1 and CDR2 (germline): SGHAT, FQNNGV. The CDR3 DNA is TGTGCCAGCAGCTTATGGACAGGAATCACAGATACGCAGTATTTT. Its translation is CASSLWTGITDTQYF.

The chain recombines TRBV7-6 with TRBJ2-5, with D possibly matching TRBD2 (6 bases). V shed 5 bases and J shed 4 bases, with 17 bases lying between them. Germline assignment: CDR1 SGHVS and CDR2 FNYEAQ. There are 15 residues in the CDR3. The CDR3 is CASSHNRGSSETQYF. The CDR3 DNA is TGTGCCAGCAGCCATAACCGGGGGAGTTCAGAGACCCAGTACTTC.

The chain recombines TRBV20-1 with TRBJ2-7; D is possibly TRBD2 (6 bases). The CDR3 length is 11 residues. Trimming shortened V by 3 bases and J by 3 bases, and 6 bases separated the two germline ends. Looked up from germline, CDR1 is DFQATT and CDR2 is SNEGSKA (reference sequence). DNA for the CDR3: TGCAGTGCTAGGGGGGGCTACGAGCAGTACTTC. Translated, it gives CSARGGYEQYF.

The V call is TRBV4-1, the J call TRBJ1-5; 8 bases align to TRBD1. The J segment lost 1 base and the V segment lost 8 bases, leaving 7 bases of the junction unmatched. CDR1 and CDR2 from the germline V gene are MGHRA and YSYEKL. This CDR3 comprises 15 residues. The DNA of the CDR3 is TGCGCCAGCTCGACAGGGGCGATGAGCAATCAGCCCCAGCATTTT. Translating gives CASSTGAMSNQPQHF.

The V gene is TRBV5-1, the J gene TRBJ1-4; a weak D match, TRBD1 (5 bases). Trimming pared 4 bases from V and 1 base from J, leaving 14 bases between. The germline V gene has CDR1 SGHRS and CDR2 YFSETQ. The CDR3 is made up of 16 amino acids. The CDR3 sequence is CASSVGVGQTNEKLFF. The CDR3 DNA is TGCGCCAGCAGCGTGGGGGTTGGACAAACTAATGAAAAACTGTTTTTT.

V is TRBV6-2 or TRBV6-3 and J is TRBJ1-1; 7 nucleotides agree with TRBD1. V gave up 4 bases and J gave up 5 bases; unmatched junction bases: 4. The CDR3 sequence is 13 residues long. Per germline, CDR1 MNHEY and CDR2 SVGEGT. The CDR3 region is CASSFTGQTEAFF. The DNA of the CDR3 is TGTGCCAGCAGTTTTACGGGACAGACTGAAGCTTTCTTT.

The V call is TRBV30, the J call TRBJ1-2, with D possibly matching TRBD1 (5 bases). The V end lost 0 bases, the J end lost 7 bases, and 12 bases lay between the germline ends. CDR1 GTSNPN and CDR2 SVGIG come from the germline V gene (reference sequence). The CDR3 runs 13 residues. The CDR3 DNA is TGTGCCTGGAGTGTCGGGGGACCGGGTGGCTACACCTTC. It specifies CAWSVGGPGGYTF.

The rearrangement uses TRBV6-4 and TRBJ2-3; D might be TRBD2 (6 bases). Looked up from germline, CDR1 is MRHNA and CDR2 is SNTAGT. The V end was cut by 3 bases, the J end by 2 bases, with 12 bases between. The CDR3 is 15 residues long. The CDR3 sequence: CASSEGRDPTDTQYF. The CDR3 DNA is TGTGCCAGCAGTGAGGGGCGGGATCCCACAGATACGCAGTATTTT.